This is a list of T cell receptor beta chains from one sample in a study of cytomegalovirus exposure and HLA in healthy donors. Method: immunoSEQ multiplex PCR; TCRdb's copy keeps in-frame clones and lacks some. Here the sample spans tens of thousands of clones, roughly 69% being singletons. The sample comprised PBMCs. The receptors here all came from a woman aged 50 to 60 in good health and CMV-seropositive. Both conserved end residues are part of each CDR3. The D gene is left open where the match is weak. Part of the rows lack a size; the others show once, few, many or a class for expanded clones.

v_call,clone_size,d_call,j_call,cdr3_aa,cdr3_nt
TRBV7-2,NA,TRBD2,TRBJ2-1,CASSFAPLAGGDDEQFF,TGTGCCAGCAGCTTTGCCCCACTAGCGGGGGGTGACGATGAGCAGTTCTTC
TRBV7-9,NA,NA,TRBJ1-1,CASSPTGTEAFF,TGTGCCAGCAGCCCTACCGGGACTGAAGCTTTCTTT
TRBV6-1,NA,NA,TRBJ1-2,CASSIRQESDGYTF,TGTGCCAGCAGTATTAGACAGGAGTCGGATGGCTACACCTTC
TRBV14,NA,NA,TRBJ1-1,CASSHQVIRRTEAFF,TGTGCCAGCAGCCACCAGGTAATCCGGCGCACTGAAGCTTTCTTT
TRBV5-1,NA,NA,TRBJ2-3,CASSLEVASEADTQYF,TGCGCCAGCAGCTTGGAAGTGGCCAGTGAGGCAGATACGCAGTATTTT
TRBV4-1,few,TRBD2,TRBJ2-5,CASSHTSGGGETQYF,TGCGCCAGCAGCCATACTAGCGGAGGTGGGGAGACCCAGTACTTC
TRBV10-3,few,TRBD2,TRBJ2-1,CAISDGTTRGNSNEQFF,TGTGCCATCAGTGATGGGACTACCCGGGGAAATAGCAATGAGCAGTTCTTC
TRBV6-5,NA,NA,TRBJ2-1,CASSYSRVRNEQFF,TGTGCCAGCAGTTACTCGAGGGTACGCAATGAGCAGTTCTTC
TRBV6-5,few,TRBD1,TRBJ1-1,CASRDRTGAGAFF,TGTGCCAGCAGAGATCGGACAGGGGCGGGTGCTTTCTTT
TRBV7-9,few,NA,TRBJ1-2,CSSSFSNYGYTF,TGTTCCAGCAGCTTCTCTAACTATGGCTACACCTTC
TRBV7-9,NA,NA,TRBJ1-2,CASSSHVSGNYGYTF,TGTGCCAGCAGCTCCCATGTGAGCGGAAACTATGGCTACACCTTC
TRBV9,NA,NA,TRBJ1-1,CASGRGGMNTEAFF,TGTGCCAGCGGAAGGGGGGGAATGAACACTGAAGCTTTCTTT
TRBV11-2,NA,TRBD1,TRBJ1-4,CASSLPGQGGTEKLFF,TGTGCCAGCAGCTTACCAGGACAGGGTGGAACCGAAAAACTGTTTTTT
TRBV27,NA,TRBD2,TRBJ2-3,CASSPTGLAGGRSTDTQYF,TGTGCCAGCAGTCCTACCGGACTAGCGGGGGGGCGGAGCACAGATACGCAGTATTTT
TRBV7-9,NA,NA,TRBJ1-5,CASSGKGDSNQPQHF,TGTGCCAGCAGCGGAAAGGGGGATAGCAATCAGCCCCAGCATTTT
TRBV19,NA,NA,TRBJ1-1,CASSRGGYDTEAFF,TGTGCCAGTAGTAGGGGGGGTTATGACACTGAAGCTTTCTTT
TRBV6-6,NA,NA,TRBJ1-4,CASSYSQGELFF,TGTGCCAGCAGTTATTCGCAGGGTGAACTGTTTTTT
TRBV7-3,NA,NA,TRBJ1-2,CASSTGIGYGYTF,TGTGCCAGCAGCACAGGGATCGGCTATGGCTACACCTTC
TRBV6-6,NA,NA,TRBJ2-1,CASSYSMGGDEQFF,TGTGCCAGCAGTTACTCGATGGGGGGAGATGAGCAGTTCTTC
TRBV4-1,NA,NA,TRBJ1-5,CASSPTEVFQPQHF,TGCGCCAGCAGCCCGACAGAGGTATTTCAGCCCCAGCATTTT
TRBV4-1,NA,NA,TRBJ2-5,CASSQGTVKETQYF,TGCGCCAGCAGCCAAGGGACAGTTAAAGAGACCCAGTACTTC
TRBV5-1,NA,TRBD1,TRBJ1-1,CASRRSGTDNTEAFF,TGCGCCAGCAGACGCTCCGGGACAGACAACACTGAAGCTTTCTTT
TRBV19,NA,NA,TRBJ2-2,CASSIGANTGELFF,TGTGCCAGTAGTATAGGGGCTAACACCGGGGAGCTGTTTTTT
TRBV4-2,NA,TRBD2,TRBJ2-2,CASSRFTGRGEATGELFF,TGTGCCAGCAGCCGATTTACGGGGAGGGGAGAAGCCACCGGGGAGCTGTTTTTT
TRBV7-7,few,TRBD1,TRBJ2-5,CASSLGTGGQETQYF,TGTGCCAGCAGCTTAGGGACAGGGGGCCAAGAGACCCAGTACTTC
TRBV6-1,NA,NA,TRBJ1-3,CASSEGQGNTIYF,TGTGCCAGCAGTGAAGGTCAGGGGAACACCATATATTTT
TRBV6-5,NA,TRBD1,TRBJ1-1,CASSYSIGTGSTEAFF,TGTGCCAGCAGTTACTCGATAGGGACAGGCTCCACTGAAGCTTTCTTT
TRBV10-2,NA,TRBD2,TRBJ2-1,CASSVRTSVNNEQFF,TGCGCCAGCAGTGTTAGGACTAGCGTCAACAATGAGCAGTTCTTC